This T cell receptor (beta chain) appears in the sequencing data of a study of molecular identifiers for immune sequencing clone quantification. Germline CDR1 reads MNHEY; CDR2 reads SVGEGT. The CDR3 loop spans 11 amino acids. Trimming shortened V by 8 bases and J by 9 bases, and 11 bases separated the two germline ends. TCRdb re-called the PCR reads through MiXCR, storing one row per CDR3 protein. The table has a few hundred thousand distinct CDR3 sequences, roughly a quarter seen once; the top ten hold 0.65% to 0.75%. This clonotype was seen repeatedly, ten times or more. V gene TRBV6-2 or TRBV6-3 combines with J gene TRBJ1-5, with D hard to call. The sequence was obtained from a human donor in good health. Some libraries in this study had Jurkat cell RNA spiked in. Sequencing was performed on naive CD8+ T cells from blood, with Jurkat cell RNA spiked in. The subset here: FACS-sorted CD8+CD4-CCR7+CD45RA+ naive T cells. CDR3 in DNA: TGTGCCAGCGATTATCCGGGGCCCCAGCATTTT. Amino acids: CASDYPGPQHF.